This T cell receptor (beta chain) comes out of a study of regulatory T cells in long-lasting Graves disease. Both iRepertoire HTBI primers and Arm-PCR of CDR3 regions were used to build the TCR beta libraries. MiXCR, run by TCRdb on the multiplex PCR reads, gives a single entry per CDR3 protein. Of about 530,000 distinct CDR3 sequences listed, roughly a sixth are singletons. Indicated time point: newly diagnosed GD, antithyroid drugs for less than 3 months. Following extraction of RNA from PBMCs, that RNA was used to make the TCR library. Many counts were recorded for this clonotype. The CDR3 spans 15 residues. Germline-derived CDR1 and CDR2 are SNHLY and FYNNEI. After removal of 7 bases from V and 4 bases from J, the junction contained 11 bases not matched to a gene. The sample also formed part of further work on T cells in Graves' hyperthyroidism and ophthalmopathy. As reported in that work: Initially, a first-round RT-PCR of the TCR CDR3 employed the HTBI primer set.

The rearrangement joins TRBV2 to TRBJ1-2; 8 bases align to TRBD1. This receptor was obtained from a woman aged 35 to 60 with Graves disease. The material was peripheral blood mononuclear cells (PBMCs), obtained at new diagnosis, from a patient treated with antithyroid drugs. CDR3 sequence (DNA): TGTGCCAGCAATCAATTGTCGGACAGGGCCTATGGCTACACCTTC. Its protein is CASNQLSDRAYGYTF.